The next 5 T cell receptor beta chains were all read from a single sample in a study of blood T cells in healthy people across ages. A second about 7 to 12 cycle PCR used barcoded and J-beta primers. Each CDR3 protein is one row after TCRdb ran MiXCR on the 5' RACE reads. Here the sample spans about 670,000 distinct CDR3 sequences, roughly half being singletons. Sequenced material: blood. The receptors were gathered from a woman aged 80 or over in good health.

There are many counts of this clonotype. The CDR3 DNA is TGCAGCGTTAAGACAGGGACGACAGATACGCAGTATTTT. Its protein product is CSVKTGTTDTQYF. The chain carries TRBV29-1 and TRBJ2-3, with 7 bases fitting TRBD1. V dropped 5 bases and J dropped 3; count of bases not matched to a gene: 5. This CDR3 contains 13 residues. CDR1 is SQVTM and CDR2 is ANQGSEA in the germline V gene.

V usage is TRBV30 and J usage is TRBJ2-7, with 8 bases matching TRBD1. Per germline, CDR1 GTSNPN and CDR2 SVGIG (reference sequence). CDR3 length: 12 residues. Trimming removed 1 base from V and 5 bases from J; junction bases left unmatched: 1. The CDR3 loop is CAWSGTGNEQYF. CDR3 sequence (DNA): TGTGCCTGGAGTGGGACAGGGAACGAGCAGTACTTC.

The CDR3 loop reads CSVRRGIDNEQFF. Written as DNA, the CDR3 is TGCAGCGTTAGGAGGGGGATCGACAATGAGCAGTTCTTC. The chain carries TRBV29-1 and TRBJ2-1; tentatively, D is TRBD1 or TRBD2 (6 bases each). This CDR3 is 13 amino acids long. Germline CDR1 is SQVTM and CDR2 is ANQGSEA. Trimming left V 5 bases short and J 5 bases short, with 13 bases between.

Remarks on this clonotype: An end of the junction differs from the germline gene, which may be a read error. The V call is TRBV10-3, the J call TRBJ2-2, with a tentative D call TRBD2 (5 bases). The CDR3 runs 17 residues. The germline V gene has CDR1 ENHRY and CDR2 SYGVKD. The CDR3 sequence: CAVSESRGPSGTGELFF. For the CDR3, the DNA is TGTGCCGTCAGTGAGAGCAGAGGACCGAGCGGCACCGGGGAGCTGTTTTTT.

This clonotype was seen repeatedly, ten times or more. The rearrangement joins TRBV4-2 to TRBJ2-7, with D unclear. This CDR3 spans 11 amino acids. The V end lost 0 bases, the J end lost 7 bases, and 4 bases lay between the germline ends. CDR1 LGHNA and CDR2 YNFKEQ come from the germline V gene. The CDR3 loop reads CASSQETEQYF. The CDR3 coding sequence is TGTGCCAGCAGCCAAGAAACAGAGCAGTACTTC.